The 13 T cell receptor beta chains reported below all come from one sample, sequenced in a study of OX40 agonist ivuxolimab in advanced cancers. TCRdb's copy holds only in-frame clones and misses some; the assay was immunoSEQ multiplex PCR. The table shows 50,000 to 60,000 clones, with 91% occurring only once. The sample consisted of CD4+ or CD8+ T cells sorted from blood, taken in a trial of the OX40 agonist ivuxolimab. The receptors originated from an adult with an advanced solid tumor such as melanoma, head and neck, liver or kidney cancer.

V usage is TRBV9 and J usage is TRBJ2-1; perhaps D is TRBD1 or TRBD2 (5 bases each). The CDR3 contains 14 residues. CDR1 is SGDLS and CDR2 is YYNGEE in the germline V gene. V was clipped by 0 bases and J by 8 bases, with 12 bases between them. The CDR3 DNA reads TGTGCCAGCAGCGTAGACGGGGACGGCTATGAGCAGTTCTTC. Its protein is CASSVDGDGYEQFF.

The V and J genes are TRBV28 and TRBJ2-3, with D unresolved. The V and J ends lost 2 bases and 10 bases respectively, with 10 bases between them. CDR1 is MDHEN, CDR2 SYDVKM, per germline. The CDR3 runs to 12 residues. CDR3 amino acids: CASSLPAGAQYF. In DNA form, the CDR3 reads TGTGCCAGCAGTTTACCGGCAGGCGCGCAGTATTTT.

This clone rates as large. The CDR3 reads CASSLAGGSSTGELFF. The CDR3 bases are TGTGCCAGCAGCTTAGCGGGGGGGAGTTCCACCGGGGAGCTGTTTTTT. The rearrangement uses TRBV7-9 and TRBJ2-2; TRBD2 aligns across 7 bases. After removal of 0 bases from V and 4 bases from J, the junction contained 5 bases not matched to a gene. The CDR3 runs 16 residues. Germline CDR1 reads SEHNR; CDR2 reads FQNEAQ (reference sequence).

J is TRBJ2-7 and V is TRBV7-6; D is perhaps TRBD1 (5 bases). Deletions cut 1 base from V and 1 base from J, with 11 bases between. Germline loops: CDR1 SGHVS, CDR2 FNYEAQ. CDR3 length: 15 residues. The chain's CDR3 is CASSLEPRESYEQYF. CDR3 DNA sequence: TGTGCCAGCAGCTTAGAACCCAGGGAATCCTACGAGCAGTACTTC.

This clone was seen once. V and J are TRBV13 and TRBJ2-2; TRBD1 agrees at 7 bases. Trimming cost V 3 bases and J 6 bases; bases outside gene matches: 7. CDR1 PRHDT and CDR2 FYEKMQ come from the germline V gene (reference sequence). The CDR3 spans 15 residues. The CDR3 protein is CASSFTQGIAGELFF. The CDR3, as DNA: TGTGCCAGCAGCTTCACACAGGGGATAGCCGGGGAGCTGTTTTTT.

This chain joins TRBV2 and TRBJ2-3; 14 nucleotides line up with TRBD2. Trimming cost V 1 base and J 6 bases; bases outside gene matches: 0. There are 15 residues in the CDR3. From germline, CDR1 is SNHLY and CDR2 FYNNEI. The CDR3 DNA reads TGTGCCAGCAGTGAAGGGACTAGCGGGAGGGATACGCAGTATTTT. Its protein is CASSEGTSGRDTQYF.

The chain joins TRBV7-9 to TRBJ2-2; either TRBD1 or TRBD2 may fit D (5 bases each). Germline V gives CDR1 SEHNR, CDR2 FQNEAQ (reference sequence). This CDR3 region has 16 residues. V lost 2 bases and J lost 0, with 10 bases in between. The CDR3, as DNA: TGTGCCAGCAGCTTAATCGGGACGGCGAACACCGGGGAGCTGTTTTTT. It is translated as CASSLIGTANTGELFF.

V and J are TRBV6-1 and TRBJ2-5, with no clear D. Germline V gene lookup returns CDR1 MNHNS and CDR2 SASEGT. V shed 2 bases and J shed 1 base, with 8 bases lying between them. There are 14 residues in the CDR3. CDR3 bases: TGTGCCAGCAGTGAATTCGACTCCCAAGAGACCCAGTACTTC. This gives the protein CASSEFDSQETQYF.

This clone was recorded at least ten times. The chain uses TRBV27 and TRBJ1-5; D gene ambiguous. The CDR3 loop spans 14 amino acids. V lost 2 bases and J 5 bases, leaving 10 bases between the germline ends. Germline V gives CDR1 MNHEY, CDR2 SMNVEV (reference sequence). The CDR3 DNA is TGTGCCAGCAGTTTAGGGCCTGGGCATCAGCCCCAGCATTTT. This gives the protein CASSLGPGHQPQHF.

The chain is built from TRBV6-5 and TRBJ2-1; D gene uncertain. Per the germline V gene, CDR1 is MNHEY and CDR2 is SVGAGI. CDR3 length equals 12 residues. The V gene lost 10 bases and the J gene lost 3 bases, with 10 bases spanning the gap. In DNA, the CDR3 is TGTGCCACCTCGCTCGGCTACAATGAGCAGTTCTTC. Protein product: CATSLGYNEQFF.

The chain links TRBV30 to TRBJ1-4; TRBD1 matches at 7 bases. The CDR3 runs 14 residues. Germline values: CDR1 GTSNPN, CDR2 SVGIG (reference sequence). Germline trimming cut 2 bases from V and 6 bases from J; bases unmatched to any gene: 6. The DNA of the CDR3 is TGTGCCTGGAGTTGGACAGGCCCCGATGAAAAACTGTTTTTT. It encodes CAWSWTGPDEKLFF.

The J gene is TRBJ2-7, the V gene TRBV28; D is possibly TRBD2 (5 bases). With 3 bases removed from V and 6 bases from J, the gap between germline ends came to 18 bases. Germline assignment: CDR1 MDHEN and CDR2 SYDVKM. This CDR3 has 15 amino acids. CDR3 sequence reads: CASSLRAVLSLEQYF. The CDR3 DNA is TGTGCCAGCAGTTTGAGGGCCGTACTATCTCTCGAGCAGTACTTC.

The genes are TRBV5-1 and TRBJ2-2, with 8 bases lining up with TRBD1. Unmatched junction bases numbered 9, after V lost 0 bases and J lost 5 bases. The CDR3 spans 17 residues. The germline V gene has CDR1 SGHRS and CDR2 YFSETQ. The CDR3 DNA reads as TGCGCCAGCAGCTTGGGGCGGACAGGGTGGAATACCGGGGAGCTGTTTTTT. Translating it yields CASSLGRTGWNTGELFF.